These 12 T cell receptor beta chains originate from one sample sequenced in a study of T cells in women clearing cervical HPV infection. Clones were sequenced by immunoSEQ multiplex PCR, and TCRdb holds only the in-frame ones, with some missing. In all, the sample yields some 41,000 clones. Input material: blood buffy coat. These TCRs come from a woman aged 18-70 years with a cervical HPV16 infection that either progressed to CIN3+ or cleared (not recorded which).

About this clone itself: Coverage ceases 3 residues before the CDR3 finishes, and the germline J gene fills in the end. The chain uses TRBV18 and TRBJ2-3; TRBD2 agrees at 7 bases. J gave up 2 bases and V 2 bases, and 1 base lay outside the gene matches. The CDR3 extends over 14 amino acids. The germline V gene has CDR1 KGHSH and CDR2 LQKENI. The sequenced CDR3 bases are TGTGCCAGCTCACCAGCGGGAGCCACAGATACG. This sequence encodes CASSPAGATDT. The whole CDR3 sequence is CASSPAGATDTQYF.

As regards this clone: From the germline J gene comes the end of the CDR3, since the read stops 3 residues before it. This sequence joins TRBV20-1 and TRBJ2-6; 7 nucleotides match TRBD1. The V gene end was trimmed by 6 bases and the J gene end by 0 bases; junction bases not matched to a gene: 11. The CDR3 totals 17 residues. Germline V CDR1 and CDR2: DFQATT, SNEGSKA (reference sequence). CDR3 amino acids: CSAPDRAGLSGANVLTF. CDR3 DNA, as far as it was read: TGCAGTGCCCCAGACAGGGCAGGGCTCTCTGGGGCCAACGTC.

To note about this clone: The read gets to within 3 residues of the CDR3 end, and the germline J gene fills in the rest. V gene TRBV20-1 combines with J gene TRBJ1-2; TRBD1 is a possible D gene (5 bases). Trimming pared 0 bases from V and 3 bases from J, leaving 11 bases between. Germline V gives CDR1 DFQATT, CDR2 SNEGSKA (reference sequence). This CDR3 region has 14 residues. This CDR3 reads CSARDRRGDYGYTF. The part of the CDR3 DNA that was read is TGCAGTGCTAGAGATCGTAGGGGAGACTATGGC.

Note on this clone: The CDR3 is cut off 3 residues early in the read; its end comes from the germline J gene. The chain carries TRBV18 and TRBJ1-1; TRBD1 aligns across 7 bases. CDR1 KGHSH and CDR2 LQKENI come from the germline V gene. The CDR3 is 12 amino acids. CDR3 bases read: TGTGCCAGCTCACCTCAGACAGGGGAA. Translation gives CASSPQTGE. The full CDR3 sequence reads CASSPQTGEAFF.

Comments on this clone: Coverage ceases 3 residues before the CDR3 finishes, and the germline J gene fills in the end. The gene calls are TRBV19 and TRBJ2-1; TRBD2 aligns across 10 bases. CDR1 is LNHDA and CDR2 is SQIVND in the germline V gene (reference sequence). Trimming cost V 6 bases and J 7 bases; bases outside gene matches: 15. The CDR3 runs to 17 residues. CDR3 sequence: CASSRTGASGSLNEQFF. Incomplete CDR3 DNA: TGTGCCAGTAGCCGCACCGGGGCTAGCGGGAGTCTAAATGAG.

About this clone: The missing CDR3 end, 3 residues past where the read stops, is filled in from the germline J gene. The chain is built from TRBV19 and TRBJ2-5; 7 bases agree with TRBD1. The V and J ends lost 5 bases and 1 base, in that order; junction bases with no gene match: 13. This CDR3 region has 17 residues. CDR1 and CDR2 (germline): LNHDA, SQIVND (reference sequence). The CDR3 region is CASSPGGGGAIQETQYF. The covered CDR3 bases are TGTGCCAGTAGTCCAGGGGGTGGTGGGGCCATCCAAGAGACC.

As regards this clone: The read stops 3 residues short of the end of the CDR3; the missing end is completed from the germline J gene. The chain combines TRBV29-1 with TRBJ2-5, with 9 positions matching TRBD2. Trimming took 5 bases from V and 7 from J; bases not matched to a gene: 8. Germline-derived CDR1 and CDR2 are SQVTM and ANQGSEA. CDR3 size: 13 residues. The CDR3 reads CSVWTSAGGTQYF. The part of the CDR3 DNA that was read is TGCAGCGTTTGGACTAGCGCCGGCGGGACC.

Worth noting for this clone: The read is 3 residues too short to cover the CDR3 end, so that end is filled in from the germline J gene. The V gene is TRBV5-1, the J gene TRBJ2-3; 11 nucleotides agree with TRBD2. This CDR3 has 15 residues. In germline, CDR1 is SGHRS, CDR2 YFSETQ. The V and J ends lost 4 bases and 5 bases, in that order; junction bases with no gene match: 6. CDR3 DNA, as far as it was read: TGCGCCAGCAGCCTTAGCGGGAGGGAGAAAGATACG. It encodes CASSLSGREKDT. The whole CDR3 is CASSLSGREKDTQYF.

About this clone itself: Coverage ceases 3 residues before the CDR3 finishes, and the germline J gene fills in the end. V and J are TRBV20-1 and TRBJ1-4; D perhaps matches TRBD1 (5 bases). This CDR3 has 14 residues. CDR1 and CDR2 (germline): DFQATT, SNEGSKA (reference sequence). V shed 1 base and J shed 8 bases, with 14 bases lying between them. The CDR3 DNA, read in part, is TGCAGTGCTAGAGTCGGGGGGATGGGGGAAAAA. Residues: CSARVGGMGEK. The entire CDR3 is CSARVGGMGEKLFF.

On this clone itself: Sequencing ends 3 residues short of the CDR3 end; the germline J gene provides the rest. The V call is TRBV6-2 or TRBV6-3, the J call TRBJ2-3; 10 bases align to TRBD2. The germline V gene encodes CDR1 MNHEY and CDR2 SVGEGT. The CDR3 loop spans 17 amino acids. J gave up 4 bases and V 4 bases, and 11 bases lay outside the gene matches. This CDR3 reads CASSSPSSSGSADTQYF. CDR3 DNA (partial): TGTGCCAGCAGTTCCCCTTCGTCTAGCGGGAGTGCAGATACG.

To note about this clone: The CDR3 end is not reached by the read, which stops 3 residues before it; the germline J gene fills it in. The chain links TRBV7-2 to TRBJ1-2; D uncertain. The CDR3 loop spans 14 amino acids. Per germline, CDR1 SGHTA and CDR2 FQGNSA. CDR3 DNA (partial): TGTGCCAGCAGCTTAGACGGCCCTACGGGGGGC. Its translation: CASSLDGPTGG. The entire CDR3 sequence reads CASSLDGPTGGYTF.

CDR3 protein: CASSILPSGNYEQYF. CDR3 DNA (partial): TGTGCCAGCAGCATACTGCCTAGCGGGAACTACGAG. V usage is TRBV7-8 and J usage is TRBJ2-7, with TRBD2 identical over 9 bases. The CDR3 is cut off 3 residues early in the read; its end comes from the germline J gene. CDR3 length: 15 residues. Losses at the gene ends were 5 bases for V and 3 bases for J; bases not matched to a gene: 8. Per germline, CDR1 SGHVS and CDR2 FQNEAQ.